These 19 T cell receptor beta chains originate from one sample sequenced in a study of spatial heterogeneity in lung cancer. Time point denoted: sample taken at primary tumor resection. In TCRdb, the 5' RACE reads were re-called with MiXCR into one record per CDR3 protein. The sample yields some 55,000 distinct CDR3 sequences, roughly 6.4% seen once. The material was PBMCs, obtained at surgery. The receptors were sampled from a female donor with early-stage non-small cell lung cancer.

This clonotype appeared many times. This rearrangement joins TRBV29-1 to TRBJ1-1; 10 bases map to TRBD1. Germline V gene data show CDR1 as SQVTM and CDR2 as ANQGSEA. Losses at the gene ends were 6 bases for V and 6 bases for J; bases not matched to a gene: 4. The CDR3 covers 12 residues. CDR3 sequence reads: CSVGDRGSEAFF. The CDR3 DNA reads TGCAGCGTGGGGGACAGGGGATCTGAAGCTTTCTTT.

This clonotype was counted between two and nine times. The chain joins TRBV24-1 to TRBJ2-1; 10 bases fit TRBD2. With 0 bases clipped from V and 10 bases from J, the junction kept 8 bases outside the gene matches. The length of the CDR3 is 16 residues. Germline V gene lookup returns CDR1 KGHDR and CDR2 SFDVKD. CDR3 residues: CATSDLQASGGKEQFF. In nucleotides, the CDR3 is TGTGCCACCAGTGATTTGCAGGCTAGCGGGGGAAAAGAGCAGTTCTTC.

The sample holds many counts of this clonotype. The J gene is TRBJ2-5, the V gene TRBV7-9, with 12 positions matching TRBD2. Unmatched junction bases numbered 5, after V lost 5 bases and J lost 1 base. The CDR3 contains 16 residues. Looked up from germline, CDR1 is SEHNR and CDR2 is FQNEAQ (reference sequence). The CDR3 here is CASSPGLAGIQETQYF. DNA for the CDR3: TGTGCCAGCAGCCCTGGACTAGCGGGGATCCAAGAGACCCAGTACTTC.

The chain has TRBV7-6 and TRBJ2-3; D gene ambiguous. Looked up from germline, CDR1 is SGHVS and CDR2 is FNYEAQ. The CDR3 has 16 amino acids. Trimming removed 1 base at V and 0 bases at J, with 11 bases between. CDR3 sequence reads: CASSLVAGPSTDTQYF. CDR3 in DNA: TGTGCCAGCAGCTTAGTTGCAGGTCCTAGCACAGATACGCAGTATTTT.

This clonotype was seen repeatedly, ten times or more. In DNA form, the CDR3 reads TGCGCCAGCAGCTCGAGGACCCAGGGCTCGAGGACCGGGGAGCTGTTTTTT. This encodes CASSSRTQGSRTGELFF. This chain links TRBV5-1 with TRBJ2-2; tentatively, D is TRBD1 (5 bases). V was trimmed by 3 bases and J by 5 bases, leaving 20 bases between them. The CDR3 totals 17 residues. Germline V lookup: CDR1 SGHRS, CDR2 YFSETQ.

The chain is built from TRBV6-6 and TRBJ2-7; a weak D match, TRBD1 (6 bases). This CDR3 has 13 amino acids. Germline V gene data show CDR1 as MNHNY and CDR2 as SVGAGI (reference sequence). The ends were cut back, 5 bases at V and 7 bases at J, with 15 bases in the middle. Here the CDR3 reads CASSPPGVGEQYV. CDR3 coding DNA: TGTGCCAGCAGTCCCCCAGGGGTGGGGGAGCAGTACGTC.

This clonotype came up many times. The rearrangement joins TRBV29-1 to TRBJ2-1; possibly TRBD2 for D (5 bases). CDR3 length: 16 residues. Trimming removed 3 bases at V and 5 bases at J, with 20 bases between. From germline, CDR1 is SQVTM and CDR2 ANQGSEA. This CDR3 reads CSVDQEVRVHNNEQFF. The CDR3 DNA sequence: TGCAGCGTTGACCAAGAGGTGAGGGTCCACAACAATGAGCAGTTCTTC.

This clonotype was counted many times. J is TRBJ2-7 and V is TRBV5-1, with no clear D. The CDR3 totals 13 residues. The germline CDR1 and CDR2 sequences are SGHRS and YFSETQ. V was trimmed by 2 bases and J by 1 base, leaving 7 bases between them. CDR3 coding DNA: TGCGCCAGCAGCTTAACGTCGTCCTACGAGCAGTACTTC. Amino acids: CASSLTSSYEQYF.

This clonotype has only a few counts. This chain uses TRBV5-1 with TRBJ1-1; the D gene is possibly TRBD1 (5 bases). V lost 2 bases, J lost 2 bases, and 13 bases lay in between. The CDR3 extends over 15 amino acids. CDR1 and CDR2 (germline): SGHRS, YFSETQ. The CDR3 DNA is TGCGCCAGCAGCTTCCGGGGCCTTGGAAACACTGAAGCTTTCTTT. As protein: CASSFRGLGNTEAFF. Full variable domain (remainder filled in from reference TRBV5-1 and TRBJ1-1): KAGVTQTPRYLIKTRGQQVTLSCSPISGHRSVSWYQQTPGQGLQFLFEYFSETQRNKGNFPGRFSGRQFSNSRSEMNVSTLELGDSALYLCASSFRGLGNTEAFFGQGTRLTVV.

In this sample, this clonotype turned up a few times. This chain connects TRBV7-4 to TRBJ2-4, with D possibly being TRBD1 (6 bases). The germline V gene encodes CDR1 SGHVT and CDR2 SQSDAQ. The CDR3 extends over 19 amino acids. The germline V and J ends were trimmed by 5 bases and 0 bases, with 23 bases remaining between them. DNA of the CDR3: TGTGCCAGCAGCCCACGCCAGGACAGCGTCCTTCTAGCCAAAAACATTCAGTACTTC. This codes for CASSPRQDSVLLAKNIQYF.

This clonotype was observed many times. The chain uses TRBV11-2 and TRBJ1-6; TRBD1 is a possible D gene (5 bases). From germline, CDR1 is SGHAT and CDR2 FQNNGV. With 5 bases removed from V and 10 bases from J, the gap between germline ends came to 18 bases. The CDR3 extends over 15 amino acids. In DNA form, the CDR3 reads TGTGCCAGCAGCCCCCGGGGCGGGGCGGACTCACCCCTCCACTTT. Translation: CASSPRGGADSPLHF. The variable domain in full, with the rest retrieved from reference TRBV11-2 and TRBJ1-6, is EAGVAQSPRYKIIEKRQSVAFWCNPISGHATLYWYQQILGQGPKLLIQFQNNGVVDDSQLPKDRFSAERLKGVDSTLKIQPAKLEDSAVYLCASSPRGGADSPLHFGNGTRLTVT.

This clonotype was seen more than once but under ten times. The rearrangement joins TRBV7-9 to TRBJ1-2; perhaps TRBD1 as D (5 bases). Trimming removed 0 bases from V and 3 bases from J, with 8 bases in between. The CDR3 sequence is 14 residues long. Germline assignment: CDR1 SEHNR and CDR2 FQNEAQ (reference sequence). The CDR3 DNA reads as TGTGCCAGCAGCTTAGCGGGGGGATACTATGGCTACACCTTC. This encodes CASSLAGGYYGYTF.

This clonotype was seen many times. The rearrangement uses TRBV20-1 and TRBJ1-4; D not certain. V gave up 6 bases and J gave up 6 bases, with 11 bases separating them. This CDR3 has 12 amino acids. CDR1 and CDR2 (germline): DFQATT, SNEGSKA (reference sequence). The CDR3 protein is CSAPSGYEKLFF. The CDR3 nucleotides are TGCAGTGCACCCTCTGGTTATGAAAAACTGTTTTTT.

This clonotype was observed at least ten times. The chain joins TRBV5-1 to TRBJ1-6; possible D gene TRBD1, 5 bases. This CDR3 region has 16 residues. Trimming stripped 0 bases from V and 5 bases from J, with 12 bases between. Germline assignment: CDR1 SGHRS and CDR2 YFSETQ. CDR3 amino acids: CASSLGGVYDNSPLHF. CDR3 nucleotide sequence: TGCGCCAGCAGCTTGGGAGGGGTCTACGATAATTCACCCCTCCACTTT.

This clonotype has just a few counts. The chain has TRBV19 and TRBJ1-5; D is unclear. Trimming pared 7 bases from V and 4 bases from J, leaving 8 bases between. Germline V CDR1 and CDR2: LNHDA, SQIVND (reference sequence). The CDR3 sequence is 12 residues long. The CDR3 region has the DNA TGTGCCAGTAATCGGGCAAATCAGCCCCAGCATTTT. Translating it yields CASNRANQPQHF.

There are a few counts of this clonotype. The chain links TRBV5-4 to TRBJ2-7; 7 bases agree with TRBD1. The V and J ends lost 3 bases and 3 bases, in that order; junction bases with no gene match: 9. The germline CDR1 and CDR2 sequences are SGHNT and YYREEE (reference sequence). The CDR3 extends over 15 amino acids. CDR3 region: CASSSASGQYYEQYF. The CDR3 region has the DNA TGTGCCAGCAGCTCAGCATCGGGACAGTACTACGAGCAGTACTTC. Based on the CDR3 plus reference TRBV5-4 and TRBJ2-7, the full variable domain is ETGVTQSPTHLIKTRGQQVTLRCSSQSGHNTVSWYQQALGQGPQFIFQYYREEENGRGNFPPRFSGLQFPNYSSELNVNALELDDSALYLCASSSASGQYYEQYFGPGTRLTVT.

V gene TRBV7-3 combines with J gene TRBJ1-1, with 7 bases fitting TRBD1. V dropped 4 bases and J dropped 6; count of bases not matched to a gene: 11. The germline CDR1 and CDR2 sequences are SGHTA and FQGTGA. The CDR3 contains 15 residues. CDR3 loop: CASSSHATGEAEAFF. CDR3 sequence (DNA): TGTGCCAGCAGCTCACACGCCACAGGGGAAGCTGAAGCTTTCTTT.

Many counts were recorded for this clonotype. The conserved phenylalanine or tryptophan normally closing the CDR3 is absent here, so this likely arose from a read error. Because the CDR3's place on the DNA is in doubt, the DNA is left out and the CDR3 is given as listed by TCRdb. V and J are TRBV7-6 and TRBJ2-7. Looked up from germline, CDR1 is SGHVS and CDR2 is FNYEAQ. Both ends counted, the CDR3 spans 8 residues. CDR3: CASSSHLP.

This clonotype was found many times. V and J are TRBV28 and TRBJ2-7; 7 bases are shared with TRBD2. Germline values: CDR1 MDHEN, CDR2 SYDVKM. The CDR3 sequence is 16 residues long. Trimming cost V 4 bases and J 0 bases; bases outside gene matches: 9. The CDR3 bases are TGTGCCAGCAGTTACCCCCGGGGAGGGAGCTCCTACGAGCAGTACTTC. Translation gives CASSYPRGGSSYEQYF.